Listed below are T cell receptor beta chains from one sample, sequenced in a study of T-cell memory formation after mild COVID-19. MiXCR was run by TCRdb on the 5' RACE reads, yielding one entry per CDR3 protein. In the table there are about 350,000 distinct CDR3 sequences, approximately 15% of which are singletons. The sequencing input was PBMCs or a T cell subset sorted from them (not recorded which). The receptors were gathered from a man aged 18-30 years who had mild COVID-19 (a few samples of this study predate the infection). Cell type and time point are not known. The CDR3 runs from the conserved cysteine through the conserved F or W. Fields, in order: V gene, J gene, D gene, clone size, CDR3 protein, CDR3 DNA. A D gene is named only where the DNA matches it firmly. The size of a clone is reported for some rows only, either as once, few or many, or as a class for expanded clones.

v_call: TRBV9; j_call: TRBJ2-3; d_call: TRBD2; clone_size: few; cdr3_aa: CASSVAGGDTDTQYF; cdr3_nt: TGTGCCAGCAGCGTAGCGGGGGGGGACACAGATACGCAGTATTTT
v_call: TRBV6-2/TRBV6-3; j_call: TRBJ1-5; d_call: TRBD1; clone_size: NA; cdr3_aa: CASSHDRGGQPQHF; cdr3_nt: TGTGCCAGCAGCCACGACAGGGGAGGGCAGCCCCAGCATTTT
v_call: TRBV6-2/TRBV6-3; j_call: TRBJ2-5; d_call: TRBD1; clone_size: NA; cdr3_aa: CASSNRDRETQYF; cdr3_nt: TGTGCCAGCAGTAACCGGGACAGAGAGACCCAGTACTTC
v_call: TRBV29-1; j_call: TRBJ2-5; d_call: NA; clone_size: few; cdr3_aa: CSVGRVQETQYF; cdr3_nt: TGCAGCGTTGGCAGGGTCCAAGAGACCCAGTACTTC
v_call: TRBV9; j_call: TRBJ1-1; d_call: TRBD1; clone_size: many; cdr3_aa: CASSPDRVGAFF; cdr3_nt: TGTGCCAGCAGCCCCGACAGGGTAGGAGCTTTCTTT
v_call: TRBV28; j_call: TRBJ1-1; d_call: NA; clone_size: NA; cdr3_aa: CASSPLETEAFF; cdr3_nt: TGTGCCAGCAGCCCATTGGAGACTGAAGCTTTCTTT
v_call: TRBV5-1; j_call: TRBJ1-6; d_call: TRBD1; clone_size: few; cdr3_aa: CASSGGNRDSNSPLHF; cdr3_nt: TGCGCCAGCAGCGGAGGAAACCGGGACAGTAATTCACCCCTCCACTTT
v_call: TRBV7-3; j_call: TRBJ2-3; d_call: NA; clone_size: many; cdr3_aa: CASSQLPESTDTQYF; cdr3_nt: TGTGCCAGCAGCCAGCTACCCGAAAGCACAGATACGCAGTATTTT
v_call: TRBV27; j_call: TRBJ2-7; d_call: NA; clone_size: NA; cdr3_aa: CASSPLDVGGQSYEQYF; cdr3_nt: TGTGCCAGCAGTCCCCTAGACGTCGGGGGCCAGTCCTACGAGCAGTACTTC
v_call: TRBV12-3/TRBV12-4; j_call: TRBJ2-2; d_call: TRBD2; clone_size: NA; cdr3_aa: CASSGTSGGYTGELFF; cdr3_nt: TGTGCCAGCAGTGGGACTAGCGGGGGTTACACCGGGGAGCTGTTTTTT
v_call: TRBV5-1; j_call: TRBJ2-5; d_call: TRBD2; clone_size: once; cdr3_aa: CASSEGLAGEETQYF; cdr3_nt: TGCGCCAGCAGTGAAGGACTAGCGGGGGAAGAGACCCAGTACTTC
v_call: TRBV19; j_call: TRBJ1-1; d_call: NA; clone_size: few; cdr3_aa: CASALGLNTEAFF; cdr3_nt: TGTGCCAGTGCCCTAGGGCTGAACACTGAAGCTTTCTTT
v_call: TRBV6-5; j_call: TRBJ2-3; d_call: NA; clone_size: few; cdr3_aa: CASSHVQTDTQYF; cdr3_nt: TGTGCCAGCAGTCATGTACAGACAGATACGCAGTATTTT
v_call: TRBV20-1; j_call: TRBJ1-5; d_call: TRBD1; clone_size: few; cdr3_aa: CSAEGTDYQPQHF; cdr3_nt: TGCAGTGCGGAAGGGACAGATTATCAGCCCCAGCATTTT
v_call: TRBV20-1; j_call: TRBJ2-3; d_call: TRBD2; clone_size: NA; cdr3_aa: CSASGGAYGPDTQYF; cdr3_nt: TGCAGTGCAAGCGGGGGGGCGTACGGCCCAGATACGCAGTATTTT
v_call: TRBV4-2; j_call: TRBJ1-2; d_call: TRBD1; clone_size: few; cdr3_aa: CASSPRTGEADGYTF; cdr3_nt: TGTGCCAGCAGCCCCAGGACAGGGGAGGCCGATGGCTACACCTTC
v_call: TRBV10-2; j_call: TRBJ2-1; d_call: NA; clone_size: few; cdr3_aa: CASSEPDRNNEQFF; cdr3_nt: TGCGCCAGCAGTGAGCCAGACAGGAACAATGAGCAGTTCTTC
v_call: TRBV4-1; j_call: TRBJ1-2; d_call: TRBD1; clone_size: few; cdr3_aa: CASSPSGQGAVNYGYTF; cdr3_nt: TGCGCCAGCAGCCCCTCCGGACAGGGGGCAGTCAACTATGGCTACACCTTC
v_call: TRBV4-2; j_call: TRBJ1-4; d_call: NA; clone_size: NA; cdr3_aa: CASSQDEGREKLFF; cdr3_nt: TGTGCCAGCAGCCAAGATGAGGGGCGGGAAAAACTGTTTTTT
v_call: TRBV5-4; j_call: TRBJ2-1; d_call: TRBD2; clone_size: few; cdr3_aa: CASSLKAGTYNEQFF; cdr3_nt: TGTGCCAGCAGCTTAAAAGCGGGGACCTACAATGAGCAGTTCTTC
v_call: TRBV2; j_call: TRBJ2-4; d_call: NA; clone_size: few; cdr3_aa: CASSGWDTKNIQYF; cdr3_nt: TGTGCCAGCAGCGGATGGGACACTAAAAACATTCAGTACTTC
v_call: TRBV7-2; j_call: TRBJ2-1; d_call: NA; clone_size: few; cdr3_aa: CASSWARGPGNEQFF; cdr3_nt: TGTGCCAGCAGCTGGGCCCGTGGTCCGGGGAATGAGCAGTTCTTC
v_call: TRBV7-2; j_call: TRBJ2-5; d_call: TRBD2; clone_size: few; cdr3_aa: CASSWKSGGYQETQYF; cdr3_nt: TGTGCCAGCAGCTGGAAAAGCGGGGGTTACCAAGAGACCCAGTACTTC
v_call: TRBV28; j_call: TRBJ2-7; d_call: TRBD1; clone_size: NA; cdr3_aa: CASSRTGGYEQYF; cdr3_nt: TGTGCCAGCAGCCGTACAGGGGGCTACGAGCAGTACTTC
v_call: TRBV6-5; j_call: TRBJ2-5; d_call: NA; clone_size: few; cdr3_aa: CASRQTGSIETQYF; cdr3_nt: TGTGCCAGCAGGCAAACCGGGTCTATAGAGACCCAGTACTTC
v_call: TRBV4-3; j_call: TRBJ1-1; d_call: NA; clone_size: few; cdr3_aa: CASRKAINTEAFF; cdr3_nt: TGCGCCAGCCGGAAAGCGATTAACACTGAAGCTTTCTTT
v_call: TRBV3-1; j_call: TRBJ2-7; d_call: NA; clone_size: many; cdr3_aa: CASSRGSPGYEQYF; cdr3_nt: TGTGCCAGCAGCCGGGGCAGTCCTGGCTACGAGCAGTACTTC
v_call: TRBV7-6; j_call: TRBJ2-3; d_call: TRBD1; clone_size: few; cdr3_aa: CASSSRGTGAHRDTQYF; cdr3_nt: TGTGCCAGCAGCTCGAGGGGGACAGGGGCCCACAGGGATACGCAGTATTTT
v_call: TRBV4-2; j_call: TRBJ1-1; d_call: NA; clone_size: few; cdr3_aa: CASSQESWPFTEAFF; cdr3_nt: TGTGCCAGCAGCCAAGAGTCGTGGCCGTTCACTGAAGCTTTCTTT
v_call: TRBV5-1; j_call: TRBJ1-4; d_call: NA; clone_size: many; cdr3_aa: CASSLVTNEKLFF; cdr3_nt: TGCGCCAGCAGCTTGGTCACTAATGAAAAACTGTTTTTT
v_call: TRBV6-2/TRBV6-3; j_call: TRBJ1-2; d_call: NA; clone_size: NA; cdr3_aa: CASSYNTGWPIYYGYTF; cdr3_nt: TGTGCCAGCAGTTACAACACCGGGTGGCCCATCTACTATGGCTACACCTTC
v_call: TRBV7-9; j_call: TRBJ2-3; d_call: NA; clone_size: NA; cdr3_aa: CASSLKTRTDTQYF; cdr3_nt: TGTGCCAGCAGCTTAAAGACTAGGACAGATACGCAGTATTTT
v_call: TRBV7-6; j_call: TRBJ2-2; d_call: NA; clone_size: few; cdr3_aa: CASSLESLGELFF; cdr3_nt: TGTGCCAGCAGCTTAGAGTCCCTCGGGGAGCTGTTTTTT
v_call: TRBV20-1; j_call: TRBJ2-7; d_call: TRBD2; clone_size: NA; cdr3_aa: CSARSTSGGTPYEQYF; cdr3_nt: TGCAGTGCTCGTTCGACTAGCGGGGGCACTCCCTACGAGCAGTACTTC
v_call: TRBV12-3/TRBV12-4; j_call: TRBJ2-5; d_call: NA; clone_size: few; cdr3_aa: CASRLTGAPKETQYF; cdr3_nt: TGTGCCAGCAGGTTGACAGGAGCTCCCAAAGAGACCCAGTACTTC
v_call: TRBV7-2; j_call: TRBJ1-1; d_call: NA; clone_size: few; cdr3_aa: CASSPFTGTEAFF; cdr3_nt: TGTGCCAGCAGCCCCTTCACCGGCACTGAAGCTTTCTTT
v_call: TRBV5-6; j_call: TRBJ1-1; d_call: NA; clone_size: NA; cdr3_aa: CASSLGVYTEAFF; cdr3_nt: TGTGCCAGCAGCTTGGGGGTGTACACTGAAGCTTTCTTT
v_call: TRBV11-3; j_call: TRBJ2-2; d_call: TRBD1; clone_size: NA; cdr3_aa: CASSRTGGTGGELFF; cdr3_nt: TGTGCCAGCAGCCGGACAGGGGGTACCGGCGGGGAGCTGTTTTTT
v_call: TRBV4-1; j_call: TRBJ1-2; d_call: NA; clone_size: NA; cdr3_aa: CASSQFPSGSSGYGYTF; cdr3_nt: TGCGCCAGCAGCCAGTTTCCTTCCGGCTCTTCAGGGTATGGCTACACCTTC
v_call: TRBV4-3; j_call: TRBJ2-7; d_call: NA; clone_size: few; cdr3_aa: CASSPSGVNYEQYF; cdr3_nt: TGCGCCAGCAGCCCCTCGGGCGTCAACTACGAGCAGTACTTC
v_call: TRBV15; j_call: TRBJ2-2; d_call: NA; clone_size: many; cdr3_aa: CATSLRRWQPNTGELFF; cdr3_nt: TGTGCCACCAGCTTACGCCGCTGGCAACCGAACACCGGGGAGCTGTTTTTT
v_call: TRBV4-1; j_call: TRBJ1-5; d_call: NA; clone_size: NA; cdr3_aa: CASSPQGRVQPQHF; cdr3_nt: TGCGCCAGCAGCCCCCAAGGAAGGGTCCAGCCCCAGCATTTT
v_call: TRBV4-1; j_call: TRBJ2-3; d_call: TRBD2; clone_size: NA; cdr3_aa: CASSQGPSGDVTDTQYF; cdr3_nt: TGCGCCAGCAGCCAAGGACCTAGCGGGGACGTAACAGATACGCAGTATTTT
v_call: TRBV10-3; j_call: TRBJ2-6; d_call: NA; clone_size: many; cdr3_aa: CAISAGGDSGANVLTF; cdr3_nt: TGTGCCATCAGTGCCGGCGGGGACTCTGGGGCCAACGTCCTGACTTTC
v_call: TRBV30; j_call: TRBJ2-3; d_call: NA; clone_size: NA; cdr3_aa: CAWSGWSTDTQYF; cdr3_nt: TGTGCCTGGAGTGGATGGTCGACAGATACGCAGTATTTT
v_call: TRBV4-1; j_call: TRBJ2-3; d_call: NA; clone_size: few; cdr3_aa: CASSRVKQGRPTDTQYF; cdr3_nt: TGCGCCAGCAGCCGAGTGAAGCAGGGCAGGCCCACAGATACGCAGTATTTT
v_call: TRBV10-3; j_call: TRBJ2-7; d_call: NA; clone_size: few; cdr3_aa: CAISGSRVEQYF; cdr3_nt: TGTGCCATCAGTGGTTCCAGGGTCGAGCAGTACTTC
v_call: TRBV7-8; j_call: TRBJ1-5; d_call: NA; clone_size: NA; cdr3_aa: CASSLAGHNQPQHF; cdr3_nt: TGTGCCAGCAGCTTAGCAGGTCACAATCAGCCCCAGCATTTT
v_call: TRBV12-3/TRBV12-4; j_call: TRBJ1-2; d_call: TRBD1; clone_size: few; cdr3_aa: CASSQGQSFGYTF; cdr3_nt: TGTGCCAGCAGTCAGGGACAGAGCTTTGGCTACACCTTC
v_call: TRBV5-1; j_call: TRBJ1-1; d_call: TRBD1; clone_size: NA; cdr3_aa: CASSLVLQGGTEAFF; cdr3_nt: TGCGCCAGCAGCTTGGTACTACAGGGGGGCACTGAAGCTTTCTTT
v_call: TRBV10-3; j_call: TRBJ2-3; d_call: TRBD1; clone_size: few; cdr3_aa: CAISSRDRGADTQYF; cdr3_nt: TGTGCCATCAGCTCCCGGGACAGGGGTGCAGATACGCAGTATTTT
v_call: TRBV6-4; j_call: TRBJ1-1; d_call: TRBD1; clone_size: few; cdr3_aa: CASSGRQGTTEAFF; cdr3_nt: TGTGCCAGCAGTGGAAGACAGGGAACGACTGAAGCTTTCTTT
v_call: TRBV7-8; j_call: TRBJ2-3; d_call: NA; clone_size: NA; cdr3_aa: CASTYPGGHTQYF; cdr3_nt: TGTGCCAGCACCTACCCCGGGGGTCATACGCAGTATTTT
v_call: TRBV2; j_call: TRBJ1-3; d_call: NA; clone_size: NA; cdr3_aa: CASSEGDSSGNTIYF; cdr3_nt: TGTGCCAGCAGTGAAGGCGACTCCTCAGGAAACACCATATATTTT
v_call: TRBV12-5; j_call: TRBJ2-6; d_call: NA; clone_size: NA; cdr3_aa: CASAPEGANVLTF; cdr3_nt: TGTGCTAGTGCCCCGGAGGGGGCCAACGTCCTGACTTTC
v_call: TRBV5-6; j_call: TRBJ1-5; d_call: NA; clone_size: few; cdr3_aa: CASSLYRPTNQPQHF; cdr3_nt: TGTGCCAGCAGCCTTTATCGGCCTACCAATCAGCCCCAGCATTTT
v_call: TRBV7-2; j_call: TRBJ2-2; d_call: TRBD1; clone_size: few; cdr3_aa: CASSLQGRTGELFF; cdr3_nt: TGTGCCAGCAGCCTACAGGGGCGGACCGGGGAGCTGTTTTTT
v_call: TRBV9; j_call: TRBJ2-1; d_call: NA; clone_size: NA; cdr3_aa: CASSVVGGFYNEQFF; cdr3_nt: TGTGCCAGCAGCGTAGTCGGGGGATTCTACAATGAGCAGTTCTTC
v_call: TRBV6-5; j_call: TRBJ1-2; d_call: TRBD1; clone_size: NA; cdr3_aa: CASSHDRGDGYTF; cdr3_nt: TGTGCCAGCAGTCACGACAGGGGGGACGGCTACACCTTC